This T cell receptor (beta chain) was documented in a study of cytomegalovirus exposure and HLA in healthy donors. Study outcomes and limitations: The classifier reportedly diagnosed cytomegalovirus status with high sensitivity and specificity. As immune exposure information, only CMV serostatus was available. DRB1 had the most TCR associations and HLA-C the fewest, a later analysis found, with rates varying by HLA locus.

Germline values: CDR1 MNHEY, CDR2 SMNVEV (reference sequence). V was cut by 3 bases and J by 2 bases, with 5 bases left in between. The CDR3 sequence is 13 residues long. Concerning this clone itself: Its antigen is as yet unknown.

It was with 60 Vbeta and 13 Jbeta primers that the PCR ran. Sequencing used immunoSEQ multiplex PCR; TCRdb keeps in-frame clones, though not all of them. The sample lists about 84,000 clones, 63% seen once, with 15% in the top ten. The J gene is TRBJ2-1, the V gene TRBV27; D gene ambiguous. Sequences were obtained from PBMCs. The clonotype was recovered from a woman in her 40s in good health and CMV-seropositive. CDR3 loop: CASSFNAYNEQFF. The CDR3 coding sequence is TGTGCCAGCAGTTTTAATGCCTACAATGAGCAGTTCTTC.